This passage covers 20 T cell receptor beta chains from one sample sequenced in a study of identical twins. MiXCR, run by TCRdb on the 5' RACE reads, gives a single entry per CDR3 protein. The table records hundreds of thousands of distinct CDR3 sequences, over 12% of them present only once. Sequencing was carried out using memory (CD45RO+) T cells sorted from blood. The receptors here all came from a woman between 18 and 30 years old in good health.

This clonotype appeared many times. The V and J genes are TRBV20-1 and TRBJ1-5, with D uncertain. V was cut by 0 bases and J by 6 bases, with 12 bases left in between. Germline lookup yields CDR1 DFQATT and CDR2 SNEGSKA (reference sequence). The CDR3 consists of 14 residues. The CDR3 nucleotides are TGCAGTGCTAGAGATACCCTCGGGAGTCAGCCCCAGCATTTT. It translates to CSARDTLGSQPQHF.

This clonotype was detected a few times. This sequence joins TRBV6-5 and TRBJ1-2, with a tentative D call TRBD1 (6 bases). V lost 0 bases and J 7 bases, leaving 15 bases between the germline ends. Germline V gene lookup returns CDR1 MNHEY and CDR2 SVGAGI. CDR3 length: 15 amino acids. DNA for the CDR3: TGTGCCAGCAGTTACTCGAGCAGGGGCGGGGGTGGCTACACCTTC. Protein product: CASSYSSRGGGGYTF.

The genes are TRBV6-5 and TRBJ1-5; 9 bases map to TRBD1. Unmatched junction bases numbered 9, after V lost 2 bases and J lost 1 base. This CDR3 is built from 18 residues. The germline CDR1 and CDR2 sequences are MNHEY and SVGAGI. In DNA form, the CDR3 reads TGTGCCAGCAGTTACACCAGCCCGGACAGGGGAAGCAATCAGCCCCAGCATTTT. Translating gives CASSYTSPDRGSNQPQHF.

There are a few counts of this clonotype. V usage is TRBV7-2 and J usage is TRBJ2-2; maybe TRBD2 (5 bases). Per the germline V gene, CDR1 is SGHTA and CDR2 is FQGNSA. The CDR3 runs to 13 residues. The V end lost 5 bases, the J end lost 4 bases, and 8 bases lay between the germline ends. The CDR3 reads CASSQRGTGELFF. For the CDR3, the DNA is TGTGCCAGCAGCCAACGGGGCACCGGGGAGCTGTTTTTT.

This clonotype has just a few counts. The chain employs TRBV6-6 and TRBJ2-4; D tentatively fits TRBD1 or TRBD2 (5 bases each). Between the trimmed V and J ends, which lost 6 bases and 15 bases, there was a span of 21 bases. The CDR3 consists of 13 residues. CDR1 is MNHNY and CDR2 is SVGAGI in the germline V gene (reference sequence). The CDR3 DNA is TGTGCCAGCAGCAGGGTGGTGAGGGAAGATTTGTACTTC. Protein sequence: CASSRVVREDLYF.

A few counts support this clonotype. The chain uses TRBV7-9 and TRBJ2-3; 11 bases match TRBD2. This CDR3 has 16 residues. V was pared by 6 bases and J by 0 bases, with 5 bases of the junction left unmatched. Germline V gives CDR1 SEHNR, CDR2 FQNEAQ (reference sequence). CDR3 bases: TGTGCCAGCAGAGGGACTAGCGGAGGGAGCACAGATACGCAGTATTTT. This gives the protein CASRGTSGGSTDTQYF.

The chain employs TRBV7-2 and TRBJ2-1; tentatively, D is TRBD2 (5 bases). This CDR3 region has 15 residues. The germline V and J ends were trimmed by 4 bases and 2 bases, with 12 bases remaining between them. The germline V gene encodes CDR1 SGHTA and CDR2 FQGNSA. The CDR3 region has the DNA TGTGCCAGCAGCTCAAACGGGAACGCCTACAATGAGCAGTTCTTC. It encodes CASSSNGNAYNEQFF.

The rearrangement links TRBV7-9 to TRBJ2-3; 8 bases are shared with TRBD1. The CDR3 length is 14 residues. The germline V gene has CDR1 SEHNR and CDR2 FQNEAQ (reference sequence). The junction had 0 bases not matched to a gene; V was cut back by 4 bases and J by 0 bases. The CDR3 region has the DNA TGTGCCAGCAGCTGGGACAGGAGCACAGATACGCAGTATTTT. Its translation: CASSWDRSTDTQYF.

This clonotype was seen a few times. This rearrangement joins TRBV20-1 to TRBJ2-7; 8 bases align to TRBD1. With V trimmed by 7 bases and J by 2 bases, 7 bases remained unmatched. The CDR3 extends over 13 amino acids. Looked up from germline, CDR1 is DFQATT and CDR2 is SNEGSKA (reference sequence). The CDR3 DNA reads TGCAGTGTAGGGGGACAGGTGACCTACGAGCAGTACTTC. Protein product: CSVGGQVTYEQYF.

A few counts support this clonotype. The CDR3 loop is CASSRLTIQGVYGYTF. The CDR3 nucleotides read TGTGCCAGCAGCCGATTGACAATACAGGGAGTATATGGCTACACCTTC. The chain combines TRBV6-1 with TRBJ1-2; TRBD1 is a possible D gene (6 bases). V lost 6 bases and J 5 bases, leaving 22 bases between the germline ends. The CDR3 covers 16 residues. The germline V gene encodes CDR1 MNHNS and CDR2 SASEGT.

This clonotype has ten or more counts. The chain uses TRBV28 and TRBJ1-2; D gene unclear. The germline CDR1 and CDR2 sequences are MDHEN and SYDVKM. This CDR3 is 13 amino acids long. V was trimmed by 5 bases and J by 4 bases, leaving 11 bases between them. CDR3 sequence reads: CASSVRNPYGYTF. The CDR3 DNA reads TGTGCCAGCAGTGTGAGAAACCCCTATGGCTACACCTTC.

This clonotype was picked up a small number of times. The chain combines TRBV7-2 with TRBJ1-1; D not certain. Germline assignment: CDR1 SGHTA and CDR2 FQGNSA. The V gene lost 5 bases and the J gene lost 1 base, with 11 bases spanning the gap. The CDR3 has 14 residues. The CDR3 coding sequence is TGTGCCAGCAGCCGAGATAGACAGAACACTGAAGCTTTCTTT. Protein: CASSRDRQNTEAFF.

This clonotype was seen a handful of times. The CDR3 DNA follows: TGTGCCAGCAGTGCGTCGGGACAGTCGAACACTGAAGCTTTCTTT. Protein: CASSASGQSNTEAFF. V gene TRBV2 combines with J gene TRBJ1-1; 7 bases match TRBD1. In germline, CDR1 is SNHLY, CDR2 FYNNEI. The CDR3 loop spans 15 amino acids. Unmatched junction bases numbered 6, after V lost 4 bases and J lost 1 base.

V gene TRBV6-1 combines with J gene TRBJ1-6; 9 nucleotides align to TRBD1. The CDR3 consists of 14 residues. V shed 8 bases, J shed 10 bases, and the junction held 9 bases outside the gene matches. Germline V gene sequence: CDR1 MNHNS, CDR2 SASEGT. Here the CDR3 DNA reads TGTGCCAGCTGGCCGGGACAGGGCTGGTCACCCCTCCACTTT. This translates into CASWPGQGWSPLHF.

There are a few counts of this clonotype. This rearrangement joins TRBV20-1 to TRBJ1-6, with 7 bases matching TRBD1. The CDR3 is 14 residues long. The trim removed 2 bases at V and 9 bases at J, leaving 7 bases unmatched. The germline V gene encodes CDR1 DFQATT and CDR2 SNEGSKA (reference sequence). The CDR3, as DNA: TGCAGTGCTAGAAACGACAGGGCAAGTTCACCCCTCCACTTT. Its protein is CSARNDRASSPLHF.

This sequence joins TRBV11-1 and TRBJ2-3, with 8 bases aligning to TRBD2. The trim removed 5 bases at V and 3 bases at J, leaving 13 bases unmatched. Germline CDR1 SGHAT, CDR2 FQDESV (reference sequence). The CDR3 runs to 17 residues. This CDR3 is CASSDRYRTSKTDTQYF. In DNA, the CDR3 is TGTGCCAGCAGCGACCGGTATAGGACTAGCAAGACAGATACGCAGTATTTT.

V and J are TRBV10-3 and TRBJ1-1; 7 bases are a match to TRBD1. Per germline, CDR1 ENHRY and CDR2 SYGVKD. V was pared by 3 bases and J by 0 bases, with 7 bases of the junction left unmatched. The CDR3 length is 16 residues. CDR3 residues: CAISDPRDSMNTEAFF. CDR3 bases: TGTGCCATCAGTGACCCCCGGGACAGCATGAACACTGAAGCTTTCTTT.

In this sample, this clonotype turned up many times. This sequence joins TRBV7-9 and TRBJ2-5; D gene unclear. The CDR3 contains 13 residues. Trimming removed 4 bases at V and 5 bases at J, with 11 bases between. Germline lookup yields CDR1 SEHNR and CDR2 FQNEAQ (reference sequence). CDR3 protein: CASSSNVGETQYF. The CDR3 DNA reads TGTGCCAGCAGCTCGAACGTTGGGGAGACCCAGTACTTC.

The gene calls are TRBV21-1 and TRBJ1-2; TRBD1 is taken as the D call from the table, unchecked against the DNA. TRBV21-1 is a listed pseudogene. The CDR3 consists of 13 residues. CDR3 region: CASLRDRGYGYTF. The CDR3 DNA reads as TGTGCCAGTCTCCGGGACAGGGGTTATGGCTACACCTTC.

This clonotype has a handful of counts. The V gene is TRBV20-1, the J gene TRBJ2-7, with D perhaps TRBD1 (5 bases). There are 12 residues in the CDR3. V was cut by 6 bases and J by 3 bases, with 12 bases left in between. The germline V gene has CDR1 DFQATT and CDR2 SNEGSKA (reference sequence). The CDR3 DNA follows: TGCAGTGCCAGTGACGGACACTACGAGCAGTACTTC. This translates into CSASDGHYEQYF.